This T cell receptor beta chain was found in a study of blood T cell repertoires in COVID-19. Looking at the study overall: Sites across the United States, Italy and Spain contributed samples from acute and convalescent COVID-19. PBMCs, B-cell-depleted T cells, or T cells were the source of the cDNA or gDNA that made up the material.

Authors' data handling: The assay estimated nucleated cells by amplifying reference gene primers. The protocol was immunoSEQ multiplex PCR, while the TCRdb copy is restricted to in-frame clones and leaves out a portion. D and trimming were read from the DNA, whereas the V and J calls and clone size are those reported in that table. The sample consists of 180,000 or so clones, roughly 78% of them appearing once. The source is a woman of 80 years or more with active or convalescent COVID-19. The sequencing sample was made of peripheral blood.

The CDR3 coding sequence is TGTGCCAGTAGTAATTTGGGGGGGGAGACCCAGTACTTC. This encodes CASSNLGGETQYF. The chain uses TRBV19 and TRBJ2-5; 7 positions match TRBD2. Germline V gives CDR1 LNHDA, CDR2 SQIVND (reference sequence). The CDR3 sequence is 13 residues long. The ends lost 4 bases at V and 5 bases at J; junction bases unmatched: 4.